This T cell receptor beta chain comes out of a study of CD8+CD57+ T cells in acquired aplastic anemia. The overall study: On average, sorted CD4+ and CD8+ cells gave approximately 3.1 ug of DNA. For CD4+ cells, healthy donors had an average of roughly 9.8 million reads. Findings and limits, study-wide: Patients and controls shared twenty-nine CD8+ CDR3 sequences, highly expressed in patients.

The CDR3 is 15 residues long. From germline, CDR1 is SNHLY and CDR2 FYNNEI. With regard to this clonotype: What it binds is not known. A junction end diverges from the germline sequence, so it may reflect a read error.

It was genomic DNA that served as the template for profiling TCR beta VDJ and CDR3. TCRdb passed the reads through MiXCR, listing each CDR3 protein once. The table shows 86,000 or so distinct CDR3 sequences, with approximately 46% occurring only once. The sample consisted of sorted CD4+, CD8+, or CD8+CD57+ T cells (not recorded which) from PBMCs. The clonotype originates from a human donor in good health, serving as a control. This chain joins TRBV2 and TRBJ1-2, with TRBD1 identical over 7 bases. The CDR3 nucleotides read TGTGCCAACAGTGTAACAGGGGATGCTAACTATGGCTACACCTTC. Encoded protein: CANSVTGDANYGYTF.